What follows describes a single T cell receptor (beta chain). Its antigen remains unknown. All of the isolated RNA was reverse transcribed, so expressed TCRB transcripts were sequenced. Samples of naive, central memory and regulatory T cells yielded a mean of about 3.5 million reads. Profiling relied on immunoSEQ multiplex PCR, and the TCRdb table lists in-frame clones only, not all of them. The data show some 900,000 clones, with roughly 17% seen just once and 0.02% to 0.03% held by the top ten. V shed 4 bases and J shed 0 bases, with 9 bases lying between them. CDR1 is MNHEY, CDR2 SVGAGI, per germline. CDR3 length equals 14 residues. The data originate from a study of beta chain features in type 1 diabetes. About the research overall: On cell yields, gender and age, patients and healthy donors were similar.

Study results and limitations: Moderate yet significant TCRB CDR3 shortening was seen in Type 1 diabetes patients in all four CD4+ subsets. More deletions and fewer insertions at VDJ junctions were seen in type 1 diabetes patients.

J is TRBJ2-5 and V is TRBV6-5; D possibly matches TRBD1 or TRBD2 (5 bases each). Source material: naive CD4+ T cells from blood. The sequence came from a woman under 30 in good health. The CDR3 protein is CASSWGTDQETQYF. Here the CDR3 DNA reads TGTGCCAGCAGTTGGGGGACGGACCAAGAGACCCAGTACTTC.